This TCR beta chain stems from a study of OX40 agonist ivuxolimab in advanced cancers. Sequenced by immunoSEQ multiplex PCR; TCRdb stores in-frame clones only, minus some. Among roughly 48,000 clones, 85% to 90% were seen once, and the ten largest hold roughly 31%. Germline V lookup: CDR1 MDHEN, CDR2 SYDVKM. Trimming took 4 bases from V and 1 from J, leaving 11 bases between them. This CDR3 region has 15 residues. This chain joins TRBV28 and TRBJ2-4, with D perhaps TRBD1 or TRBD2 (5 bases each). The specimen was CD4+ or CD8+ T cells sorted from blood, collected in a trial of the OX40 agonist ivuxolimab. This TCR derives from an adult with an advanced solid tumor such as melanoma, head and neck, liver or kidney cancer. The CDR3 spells CASSSGLGAKNIQYF. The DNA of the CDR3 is TGTGCCAGCAGTTCGGGGCTGGGGGCCAAAAACATTCAGTACTTC. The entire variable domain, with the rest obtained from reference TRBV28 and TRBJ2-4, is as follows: DVKVTQSSRYLVKRTGEKVFLECVQDMDHENMFWYRQDPGLGLRLIYFSYDVKMKEKGDIPEGYSVSREKKERFSLILESASTNQTSMYLCASSSGLGAKNIQYFGAGTRLSVL.